This T cell receptor (beta chain) stems from a study of early T cells in non-severe SARS-CoV-2 infection. Study at large: The chains were unpaired, and the sequenced material was bulk RNA from unsorted whole blood.

TCRdb re-analysed the 5' RACE reads in MiXCR, keeping a single row per CDR3 protein. The sample holds more than 95,000 distinct CDR3 sequences; around 17% are singletons and the top ten take 1.3%. This clonotype was seen at least ten times. This CDR3 contains 14 residues. Germline V lookup: CDR1 MNHNY, CDR2 SVGAGI (reference sequence). V dropped 8 bases and J dropped 3 bases, with 16 bases sitting between them. The chain has TRBV6-6 and TRBJ1-2; D is undetermined. Sequencing input: whole blood. This clonotype was obtained from an adult who was a healthcare worker with PCR-confirmed SARS-CoV-2 infection or an uninfected control (not recorded which). The CDR3 bases are TGTGCCAGCTTACCCTCCGGGCCGTACTATGGCTACACCTTC. Translating gives CASLPSGPYYGYTF.